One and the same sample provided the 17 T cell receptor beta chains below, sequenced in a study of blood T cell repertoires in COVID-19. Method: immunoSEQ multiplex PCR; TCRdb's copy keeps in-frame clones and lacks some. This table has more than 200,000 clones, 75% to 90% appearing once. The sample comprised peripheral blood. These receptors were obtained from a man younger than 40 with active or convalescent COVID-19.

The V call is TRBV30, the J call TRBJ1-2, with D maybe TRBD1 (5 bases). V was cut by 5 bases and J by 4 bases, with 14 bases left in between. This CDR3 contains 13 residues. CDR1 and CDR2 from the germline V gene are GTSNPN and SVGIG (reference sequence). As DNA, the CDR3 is TGTGCCTGGCAGGACAACTTCGGCTATGGCTACACCTTC. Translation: CAWQDNFGYGYTF. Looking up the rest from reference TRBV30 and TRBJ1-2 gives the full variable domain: SQTIHQWPATLVQPVGSPLSLECTVEGTSNPNLYWYRQAAGRGLQLLFYSVGIGQISSEVPQNLSASRPQDRQFILSSKKLLLSDSGFYLCAWQDNFGYGYTFGSGTRLTVV.

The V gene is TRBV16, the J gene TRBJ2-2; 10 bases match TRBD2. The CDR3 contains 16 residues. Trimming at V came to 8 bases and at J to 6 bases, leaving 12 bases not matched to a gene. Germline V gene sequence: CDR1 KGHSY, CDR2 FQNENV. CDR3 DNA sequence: TGTGCCAGCGACCAATCGGGACTAGCGAAGGCCGGGGAGCTGTTTTTT. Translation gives CASDQSGLAKAGELFF.

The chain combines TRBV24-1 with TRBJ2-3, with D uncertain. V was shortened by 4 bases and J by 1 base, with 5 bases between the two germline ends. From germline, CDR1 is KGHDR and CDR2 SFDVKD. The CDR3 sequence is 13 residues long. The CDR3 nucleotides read TGTGCCACCAGTGAGTTAGGCACAGATACGCAGTATTTT. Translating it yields CATSELGTDTQYF.

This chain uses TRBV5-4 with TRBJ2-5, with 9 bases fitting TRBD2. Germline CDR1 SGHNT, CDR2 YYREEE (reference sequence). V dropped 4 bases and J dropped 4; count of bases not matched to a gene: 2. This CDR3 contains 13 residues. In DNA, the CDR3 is TGTGCCAGCAGCGGACTAGCGTTAGAGACCCAGTACTTC. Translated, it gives CASSGLALETQYF.

In nucleotides, the CDR3 is TGTGCCAGCTCACCAGGCGGAGGAGGGGTAAGCACAGATACGCAGTATTTT. The encoded protein is CASSPGGGGVSTDTQYF. This chain links TRBV18 with TRBJ2-3, with D possibly being TRBD2 (6 bases). The germline V gene encodes CDR1 KGHSH and CDR2 LQKENI. The CDR3 sequence is 17 residues long. The germline V and J ends were trimmed by 2 bases and 0 bases, with 15 bases remaining between them.

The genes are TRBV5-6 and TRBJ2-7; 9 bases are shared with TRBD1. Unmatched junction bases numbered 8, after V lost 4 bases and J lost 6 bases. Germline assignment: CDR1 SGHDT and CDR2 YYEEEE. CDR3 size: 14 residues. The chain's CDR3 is CASSPGQGLIEQYF. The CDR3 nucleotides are TGTGCCAGCAGCCCTGGACAGGGGTTGATCGAGCAGTACTTC.

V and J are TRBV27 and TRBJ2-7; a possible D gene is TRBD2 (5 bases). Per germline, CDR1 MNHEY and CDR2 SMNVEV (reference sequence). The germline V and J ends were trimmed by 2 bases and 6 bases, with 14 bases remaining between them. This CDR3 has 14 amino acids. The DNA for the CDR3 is TGTGCCAGCAGTTTACTGGGGATTCGGGGCGAGCAGTACTTC. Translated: CASSLLGIRGEQYF.

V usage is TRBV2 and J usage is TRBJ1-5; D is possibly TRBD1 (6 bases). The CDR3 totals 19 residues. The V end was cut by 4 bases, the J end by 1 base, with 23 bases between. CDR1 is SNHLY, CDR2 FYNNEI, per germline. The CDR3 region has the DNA TGTGCCAGCAGTGGCCTCGAGAAACAGGGATCGACGAGCAATCAGCCCCAGCATTTT. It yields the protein CASSGLEKQGSTSNQPQHF.

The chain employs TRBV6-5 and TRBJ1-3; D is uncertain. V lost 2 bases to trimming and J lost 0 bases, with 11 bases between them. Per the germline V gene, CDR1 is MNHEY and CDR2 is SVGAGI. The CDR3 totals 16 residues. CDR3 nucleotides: TGTGCCAGCAGTTACCGCCCAGGCGTCTCTGGAAACACCATATATTTT. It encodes CASSYRPGVSGNTIYF.

The CDR3 is CSASAFQETGVFYEQYF. As DNA, the CDR3 is TGCAGTGCTAGTGCTTTTCAGGAGACAGGGGTATTCTACGAGCAGTACTTC. The chain combines TRBV20-1 with TRBJ2-7, with TRBD1 matching 8 bases. J lost 3 bases, V lost 3 bases, and 16 bases had no gene match. This CDR3 region has 17 residues. CDR1 and CDR2 (germline): DFQATT, SNEGSKA (reference sequence).

CDR3: CASRTPGAGANVLTF. CDR3 DNA: TGCGCCAGCAGAACCCCAGGGGCTGGGGCCAACGTCCTGACTTTC. V is TRBV10-2 and J is TRBJ2-6; D possibly corresponds to TRBD1 (6 bases). The V end was cut by 6 bases, the J end by 2 bases, with 11 bases between. The CDR3 totals 15 residues. CDR1 is WSHSY and CDR2 is SAAADI in the germline V gene.

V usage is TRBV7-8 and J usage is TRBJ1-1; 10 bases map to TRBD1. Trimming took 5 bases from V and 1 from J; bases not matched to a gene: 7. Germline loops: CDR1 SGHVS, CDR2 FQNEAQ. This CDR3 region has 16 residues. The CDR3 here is CASSTRGQGSNTEAFF. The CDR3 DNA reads TGTGCCAGCAGCACAAGGGGACAGGGGTCGAACACTGAAGCTTTCTTT.

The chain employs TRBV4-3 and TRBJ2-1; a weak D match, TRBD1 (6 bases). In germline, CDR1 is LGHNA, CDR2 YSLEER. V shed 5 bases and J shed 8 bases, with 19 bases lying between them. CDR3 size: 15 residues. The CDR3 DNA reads TGCGCCAGCAGCGGTGGGGGCACGACTTCGGATGAGCAGTTCTTC. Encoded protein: CASSGGGTTSDEQFF.

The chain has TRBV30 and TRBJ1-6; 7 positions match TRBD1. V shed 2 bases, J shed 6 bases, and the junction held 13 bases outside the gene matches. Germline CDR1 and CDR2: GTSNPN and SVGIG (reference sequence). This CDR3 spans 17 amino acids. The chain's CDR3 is CAWSQAFDRAGNSPLHF. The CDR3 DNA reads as TGTGCCTGGAGTCAAGCCTTCGACAGGGCGGGTAATTCACCCCTCCACTTT.

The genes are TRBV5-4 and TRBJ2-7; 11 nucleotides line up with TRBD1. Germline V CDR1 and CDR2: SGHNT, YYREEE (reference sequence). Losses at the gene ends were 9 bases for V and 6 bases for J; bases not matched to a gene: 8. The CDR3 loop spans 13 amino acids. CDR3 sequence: CATHPGTGGEQYF. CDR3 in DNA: TGTGCCACCCATCCCGGGACAGGGGGCGAGCAGTACTTC.

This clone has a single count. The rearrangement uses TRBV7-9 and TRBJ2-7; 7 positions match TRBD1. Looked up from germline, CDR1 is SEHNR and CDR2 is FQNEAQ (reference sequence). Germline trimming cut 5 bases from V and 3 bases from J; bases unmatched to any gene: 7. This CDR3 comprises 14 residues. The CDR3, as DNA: TGTGCCAGCAGCCTGACAGGGCCAGACTACGAGCAGTACTTC. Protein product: CASSLTGPDYEQYF.

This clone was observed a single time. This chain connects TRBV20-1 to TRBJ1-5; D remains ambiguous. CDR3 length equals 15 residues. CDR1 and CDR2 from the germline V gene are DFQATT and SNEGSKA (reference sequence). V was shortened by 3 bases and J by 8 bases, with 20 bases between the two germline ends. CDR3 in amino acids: CSASSQPLTLEPQHF. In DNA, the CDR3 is TGCAGTGCTAGTTCCCAGCCCCTAACCCTAGAGCCCCAGCATTTT.